There are a few counts of the clone carrying this T cell receptor (beta chain). The data belong to a study of blood T cells in healthy people across ages. PCR was performed a second time for about 7 to 11 cycles using a sample-barcoded 5' primer and a J-beta primer mix. MiXCR, run by TCRdb on the 5' RACE reads, gives a single entry per CDR3 protein. This sample has 750,000 to 1,000,000 distinct CDR3 sequences, with 29% found just once. This CDR3 region has 13 residues. The V end lost 3 bases, the J end lost 4 bases, and 7 bases lay between the germline ends. The germline V gene has CDR1 MNHEY and CDR2 SVGEGT. The sample also formed part of further work on T cells of mothers and their children.

The sample consisted of blood. This TCR derives from a woman aged 40 to 49 in good health. The chain combines TRBV6-2 or TRBV6-3 with TRBJ1-5; D unclear. The CDR3, as DNA: TGTGCCAGCAGTTATTTCGGGAATCAGCCCCAGCATTTT. This codes for CASSYFGNQPQHF.